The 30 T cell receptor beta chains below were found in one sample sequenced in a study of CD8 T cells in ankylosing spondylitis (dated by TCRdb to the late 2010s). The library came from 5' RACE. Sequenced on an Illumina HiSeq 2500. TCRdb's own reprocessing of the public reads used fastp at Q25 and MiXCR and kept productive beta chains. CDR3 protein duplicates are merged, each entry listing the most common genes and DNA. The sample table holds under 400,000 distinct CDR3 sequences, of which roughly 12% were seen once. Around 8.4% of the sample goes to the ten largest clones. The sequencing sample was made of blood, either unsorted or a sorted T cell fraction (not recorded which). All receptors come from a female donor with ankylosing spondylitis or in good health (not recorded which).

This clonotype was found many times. CDR3 residues: CAIKGEQGSNQPQHF. DNA of the CDR3: TGTGCCATCAAGGGAGAGCAGGGAAGCAATCAGCCCCAGCATTTT. The chain carries TRBV10-3 and TRBJ1-5, with a possible D match to TRBD1 (5 bases). CDR1 is ENHRY, CDR2 SYGVKD, per germline. The CDR3 length is 15 residues. The ends were cut back, 7 bases at V and 1 base at J, with 14 bases in the middle.

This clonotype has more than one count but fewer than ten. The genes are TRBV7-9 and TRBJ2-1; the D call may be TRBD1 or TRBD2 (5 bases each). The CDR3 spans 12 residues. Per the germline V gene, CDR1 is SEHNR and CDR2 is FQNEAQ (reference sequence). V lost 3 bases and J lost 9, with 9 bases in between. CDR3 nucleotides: TGTGCCAGCAGCTTTGGTGGGGGTGAGCAGTTCTTC. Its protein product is CASSFGGGEQFF.

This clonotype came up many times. The CDR3 region has the DNA TGTGCCAGCAGCGCTCGGGGACCCACCTACGAGCAGTACTTC. It is translated as CASSARGPTYEQYF. This chain connects TRBV28 to TRBJ2-7; D tentatively reads TRBD1 or TRBD2 (5 bases each). Deletions cut 6 bases from V and 2 bases from J, with 14 bases between. Germline V gene lookup returns CDR1 MDHEN and CDR2 SYDVKM. The CDR3 totals 14 residues. The complete variable domain, with remaining parts taken from reference TRBV28 and TRBJ2-7, reads DVKVTQSSRYLVKRTGEKVFLECVQDMDHENMFWYRQDPGLGLRLIYFSYDVKMKEKGDIPEGYSVSREKKERFSLILESASTNQTSMYLCASSARGPTYEQYFGPGTRLTVT.

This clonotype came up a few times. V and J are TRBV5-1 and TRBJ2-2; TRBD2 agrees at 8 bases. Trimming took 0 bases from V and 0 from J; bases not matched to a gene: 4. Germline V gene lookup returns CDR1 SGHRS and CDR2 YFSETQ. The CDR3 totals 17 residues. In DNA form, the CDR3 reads TGCGCCAGCAGCTTGGTGGCTAGCGGGTCGAACACCGGGGAGCTGTTTTTT. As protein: CASSLVASGSNTGELFF.

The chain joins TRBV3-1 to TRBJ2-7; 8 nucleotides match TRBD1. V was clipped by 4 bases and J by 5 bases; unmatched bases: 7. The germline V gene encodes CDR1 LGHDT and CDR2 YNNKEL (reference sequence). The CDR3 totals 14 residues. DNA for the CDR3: TGTGCCAGCAGCCTTCTGACAGGGGACCACGAGCAGTACTTC. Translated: CASSLLTGDHEQYF.

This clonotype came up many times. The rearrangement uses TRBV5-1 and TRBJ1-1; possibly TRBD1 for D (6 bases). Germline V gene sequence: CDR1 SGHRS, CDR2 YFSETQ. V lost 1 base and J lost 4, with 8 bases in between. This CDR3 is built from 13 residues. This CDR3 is CASSLRGGTEAFF. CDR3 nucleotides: TGCGCCAGCAGCTTGAGGGGGGGCACTGAAGCTTTCTTT.

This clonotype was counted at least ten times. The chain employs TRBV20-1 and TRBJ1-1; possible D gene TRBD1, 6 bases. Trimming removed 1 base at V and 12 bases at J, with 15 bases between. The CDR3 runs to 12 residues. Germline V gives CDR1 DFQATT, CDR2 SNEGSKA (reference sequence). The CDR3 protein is CSARGTGTKTFF. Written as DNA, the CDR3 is TGCAGTGCTAGAGGGACCGGGACAAAAACTTTCTTT.

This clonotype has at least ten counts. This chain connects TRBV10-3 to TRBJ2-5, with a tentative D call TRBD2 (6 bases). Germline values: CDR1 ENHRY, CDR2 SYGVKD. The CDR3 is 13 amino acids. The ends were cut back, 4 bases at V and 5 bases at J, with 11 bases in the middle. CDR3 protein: CAISAGLAETQYF. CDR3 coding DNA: TGTGCCATCAGTGCCGGGCTAGCGGAGACCCAGTACTTC.

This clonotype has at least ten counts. DNA of the CDR3: TGCAGTGCTAGAACATTAGCCCGCGAGCAGTACTTC. Residues: CSARTLAREQYF. The V call is TRBV20-1, the J call TRBJ2-7; D is undetermined. The CDR3 length is 12 residues. Germline CDR1 is DFQATT and CDR2 is SNEGSKA (reference sequence). Trimming took 2 bases from V and 6 from J, leaving 11 bases between them.

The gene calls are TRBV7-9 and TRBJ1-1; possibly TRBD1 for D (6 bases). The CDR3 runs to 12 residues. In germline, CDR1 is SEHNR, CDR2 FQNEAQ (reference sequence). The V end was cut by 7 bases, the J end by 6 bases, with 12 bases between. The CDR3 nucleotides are TGTGCCAGCACCGGCAGGGGAGCTGAAGCTTTCTTT. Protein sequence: CASTGRGAEAFF.

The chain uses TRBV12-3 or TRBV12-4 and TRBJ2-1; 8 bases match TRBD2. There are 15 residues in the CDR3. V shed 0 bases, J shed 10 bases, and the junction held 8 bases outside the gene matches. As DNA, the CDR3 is TGTGCCAGCAGTTTAGCGCAGCGGGGGCACGGGGAGCAGTTCTTC. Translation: CASSLAQRGHGEQFF.

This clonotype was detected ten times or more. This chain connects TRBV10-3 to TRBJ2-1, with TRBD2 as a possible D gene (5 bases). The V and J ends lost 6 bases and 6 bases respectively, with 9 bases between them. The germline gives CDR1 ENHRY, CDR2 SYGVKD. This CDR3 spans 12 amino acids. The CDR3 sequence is CAISLTSNEQFF. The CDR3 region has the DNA TGTGCCATCAGCCTCACTAGCAATGAGCAGTTCTTC.

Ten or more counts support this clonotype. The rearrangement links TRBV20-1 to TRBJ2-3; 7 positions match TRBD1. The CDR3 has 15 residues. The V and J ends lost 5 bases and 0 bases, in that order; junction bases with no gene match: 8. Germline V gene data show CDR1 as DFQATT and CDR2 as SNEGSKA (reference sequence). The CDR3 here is CSAQSPTGSTDTQYF. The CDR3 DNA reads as TGCAGTGCTCAATCTCCGACAGGGAGCACAGATACGCAGTATTTT.

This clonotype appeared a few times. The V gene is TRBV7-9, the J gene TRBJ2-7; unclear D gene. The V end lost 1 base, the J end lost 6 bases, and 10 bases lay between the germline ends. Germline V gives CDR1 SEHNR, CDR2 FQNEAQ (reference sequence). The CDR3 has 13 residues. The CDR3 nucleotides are TGTGCCAGCAGCTTAGACCAGGTCGGCGAGCAGTACTTC. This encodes CASSLDQVGEQYF.

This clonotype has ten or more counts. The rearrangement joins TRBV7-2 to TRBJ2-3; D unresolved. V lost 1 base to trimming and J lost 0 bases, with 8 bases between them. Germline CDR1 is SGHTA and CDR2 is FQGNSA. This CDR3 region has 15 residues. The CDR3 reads CASSLGVFSTDTQYF. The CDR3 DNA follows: TGTGCCAGCAGCTTAGGGGTTTTCAGCACAGATACGCAGTATTTT. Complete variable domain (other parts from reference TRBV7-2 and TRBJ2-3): GAGVSQSPSNKVTEKGKDVELRCDPISGHTALYWYRQSLGQGLEFLIYFQGNSAPDKSGLPSDRFSAERTGGSVSTLTIQRTQQEDSAVYLCASSLGVFSTDTQYFGPGTRLTVL.

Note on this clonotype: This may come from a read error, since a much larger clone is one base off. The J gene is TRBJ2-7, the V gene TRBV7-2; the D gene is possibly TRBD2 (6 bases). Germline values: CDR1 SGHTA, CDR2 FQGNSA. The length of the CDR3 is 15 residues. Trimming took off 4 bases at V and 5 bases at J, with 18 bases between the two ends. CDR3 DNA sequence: TGTGCCAGCAGCTCAGCGAGCGGAGGGGTCAACGAGCAGTACTTC. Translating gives CASSSASGGVNEQYF.

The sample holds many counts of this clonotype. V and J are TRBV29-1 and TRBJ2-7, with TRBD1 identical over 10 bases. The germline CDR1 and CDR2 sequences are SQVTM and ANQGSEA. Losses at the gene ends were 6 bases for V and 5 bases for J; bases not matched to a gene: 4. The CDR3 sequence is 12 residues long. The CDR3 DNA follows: TGCAGCGTCGCGGGACAGGGGAACGAGCAGTACTTC. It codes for CSVAGQGNEQYF.

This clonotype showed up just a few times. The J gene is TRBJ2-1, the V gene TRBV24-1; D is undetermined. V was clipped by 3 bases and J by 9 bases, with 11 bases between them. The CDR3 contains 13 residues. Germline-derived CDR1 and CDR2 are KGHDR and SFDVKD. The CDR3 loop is CATSDLNTREQFF. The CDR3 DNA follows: TGTGCCACCAGTGATCTAAACACTCGTGAGCAGTTCTTC.

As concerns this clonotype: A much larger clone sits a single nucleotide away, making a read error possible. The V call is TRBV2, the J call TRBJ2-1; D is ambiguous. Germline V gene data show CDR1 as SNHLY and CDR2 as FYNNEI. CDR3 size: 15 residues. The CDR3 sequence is CASSEEMGKPNAQFF. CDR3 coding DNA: TGTGCCAGCAGTGAAGAAATGGGAAAACCCAATGCGCAGTTCTTC.

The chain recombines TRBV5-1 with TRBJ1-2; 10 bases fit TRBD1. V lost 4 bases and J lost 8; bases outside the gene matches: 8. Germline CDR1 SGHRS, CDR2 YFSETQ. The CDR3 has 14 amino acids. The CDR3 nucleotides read TGCGCCAGCAGCGGACAGGGGGTCCCGCGAGGCTACACCTTC. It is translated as CASSGQGVPRGYTF.

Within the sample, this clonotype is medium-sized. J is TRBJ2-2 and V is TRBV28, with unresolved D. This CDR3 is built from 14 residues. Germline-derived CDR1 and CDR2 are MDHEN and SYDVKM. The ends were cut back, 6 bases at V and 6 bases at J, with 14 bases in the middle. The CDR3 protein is CASSVTSAAGELFF. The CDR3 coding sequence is TGTGCCAGCAGCGTAACCTCTGCGGCCGGGGAGCTGTTTTTT.

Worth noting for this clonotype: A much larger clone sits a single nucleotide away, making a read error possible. The CDR3 coding sequence is TGTGCCAGCAGCTTCTGGGCTAGCGGAAACACAGATACGCAGTATTTT. Its translation: CASSFWASGNTDTQYF. This rearrangement joins TRBV5-6 to TRBJ2-3; 7 bases agree with TRBD2. The CDR3 spans 16 residues. The V gene end was trimmed by 2 bases and the J gene end by 2 bases; junction bases not matched to a gene: 8. CDR1 and CDR2 from the germline V gene are SGHDT and YYEEEE.

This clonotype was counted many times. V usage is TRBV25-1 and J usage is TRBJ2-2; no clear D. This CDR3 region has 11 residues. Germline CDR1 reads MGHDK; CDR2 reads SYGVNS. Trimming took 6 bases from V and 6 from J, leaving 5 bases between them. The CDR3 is CASRSAGELFF. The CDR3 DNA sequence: TGTGCCAGCAGGAGTGCCGGGGAGCTGTTTTTT.

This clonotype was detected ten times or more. The CDR3, as DNA: TGCAGCGTGACCCCTAGCGGGAGGAGCTCCTACAATGAGCAGTTCTTC. It yields the protein CSVTPSGRSSYNEQFF. The gene calls are TRBV29-1 and TRBJ2-1, with TRBD2 identical over 11 bases. V trimming: 6 bases; J trimming: 0 bases; junction bases outside the gene matches: 7. CDR3 length: 16 residues. Germline assignment: CDR1 SQVTM and CDR2 ANQGSEA.

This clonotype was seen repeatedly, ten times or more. The chain's CDR3 is CASKGTGWNEQYF. CDR3 bases: TGTGCCAGCAAAGGGACAGGGTGGAACGAGCAGTACTTC. The rearrangement joins TRBV6-1 to TRBJ2-7; 9 positions agree with TRBD1. This CDR3 has 13 residues. Germline assignment: CDR1 MNHNS and CDR2 SASEGT. After removal of 7 bases from V and 5 bases from J, the junction contained 6 bases not matched to a gene.

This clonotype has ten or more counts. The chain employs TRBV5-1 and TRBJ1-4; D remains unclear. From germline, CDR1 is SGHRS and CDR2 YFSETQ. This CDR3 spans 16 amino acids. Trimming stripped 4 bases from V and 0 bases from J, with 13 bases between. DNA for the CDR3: TGCGCCAGCAGCCCTGGGGAAAGGGCAACTAATGAAAAACTGTTTTTT. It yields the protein CASSPGERATNEKLFF.

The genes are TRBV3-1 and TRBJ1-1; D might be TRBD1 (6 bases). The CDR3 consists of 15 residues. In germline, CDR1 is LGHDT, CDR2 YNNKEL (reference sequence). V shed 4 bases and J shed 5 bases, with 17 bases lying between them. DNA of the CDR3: TGTGCCAGCAGCCCGAGTTCGGGGGCCTTGACTGAAGCTTTCTTT. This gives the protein CASSPSSGALTEAFF.

CDR3 residues: CASSLGALGNSPQHF. CDR3 nucleotides: TGTGCCAGCAGCTTAGGGGCGTTAGGGAATTCACCCCAGCATTTT. V and J are TRBV7-2 and TRBJ1-5; D uncertain. Germline V gene sequence: CDR1 SGHTA, CDR2 FQGNSA. With 1 base removed from V and 10 bases from J, the gap between germline ends came to 17 bases. The CDR3 spans 15 residues.

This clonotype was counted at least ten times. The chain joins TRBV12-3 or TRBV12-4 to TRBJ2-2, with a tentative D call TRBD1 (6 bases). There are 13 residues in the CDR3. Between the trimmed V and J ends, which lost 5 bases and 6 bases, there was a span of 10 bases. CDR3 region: CASSPTGPGELFF. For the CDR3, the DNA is TGTGCCAGCAGTCCAACAGGGCCCGGGGAGCTGTTTTTT.

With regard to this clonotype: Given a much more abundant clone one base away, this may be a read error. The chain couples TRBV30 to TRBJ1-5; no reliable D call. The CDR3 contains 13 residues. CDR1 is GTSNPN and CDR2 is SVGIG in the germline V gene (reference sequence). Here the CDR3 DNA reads TGTGACTGGAGTGCCGGAATGGATCAGCCCCAGCATTTT. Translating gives CDWSAGMDQPQHF.